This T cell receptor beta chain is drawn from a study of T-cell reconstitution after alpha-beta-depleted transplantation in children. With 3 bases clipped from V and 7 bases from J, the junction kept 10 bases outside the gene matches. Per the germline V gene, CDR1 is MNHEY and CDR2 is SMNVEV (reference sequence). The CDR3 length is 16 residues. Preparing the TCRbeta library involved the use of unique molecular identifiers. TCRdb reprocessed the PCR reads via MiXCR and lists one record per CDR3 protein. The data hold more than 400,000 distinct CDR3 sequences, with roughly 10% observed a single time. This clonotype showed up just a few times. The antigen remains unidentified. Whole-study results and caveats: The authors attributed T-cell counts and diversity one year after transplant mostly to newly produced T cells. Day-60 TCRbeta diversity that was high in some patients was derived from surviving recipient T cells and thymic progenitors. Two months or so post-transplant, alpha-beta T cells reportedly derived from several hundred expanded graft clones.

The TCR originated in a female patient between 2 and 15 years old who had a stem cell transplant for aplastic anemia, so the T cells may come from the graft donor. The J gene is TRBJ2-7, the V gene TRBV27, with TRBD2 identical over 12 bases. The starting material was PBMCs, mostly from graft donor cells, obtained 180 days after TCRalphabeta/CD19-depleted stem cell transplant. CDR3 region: CASSFRLAGGPGEQYF. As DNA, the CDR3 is TGTGCCAGCAGTTTCAGGCTAGCGGGAGGGCCAGGAGAGCAGTACTTC.